This T cell receptor beta chain originates from a study of blood T cells in healthy people across ages. This clonotype was seen only a few times. V was trimmed by 1 base and J by 0 bases, leaving 10 bases between them. Germline V lookup: CDR1 SEHNR, CDR2 FQNEAQ (reference sequence). The CDR3 length is 15 residues. With a J-beta primer mix and a sample-barcoded 5' primer, a second PCR ran about 7 to 12 cycles. TCRdb analysed the 5' RACE reads with MiXCR anew, one entry per CDR3 protein. The table shows about 970,000 distinct CDR3 sequences, with about 53% occurring only once. The receptor was derived from a woman aged 60-75 years in good health. This sequence joins TRBV7-9 and TRBJ2-7; no clear D gene. Material: blood. The chain's CDR3 is CASSLGPESSYEQYF. The CDR3 nucleotides are TGTGCCAGCAGCTTAGGCCCGGAGAGCTCCTACGAGCAGTACTTC.